One sample yielded the 27 T cell receptor beta chains listed below, sequenced in a study of human T cells and chemical hapten exposure. Described time point: patch test 1, 2 weeks after DPC sensitization. The treatment was: therapeutic diphenylcyclopropenone sensitization with weekly scalp DPC. TCRdb ran MiXCR on the RACE reads and lists one entry per CDR3 protein. The table lists 90,000 to 120,000 distinct CDR3 sequences, roughly 9.6% of them singletons. The input for sequencing was whole blood, taken in connection with sensitization to the hapten diphenylcyclopropenone (DPC). These receptors all stem from a woman aged 40 to 49 with alopecia areata. Some clones in this sample may be carry-over from other donors' samples.

This clonotype appeared a few times. The rearrangement uses TRBV13 and TRBJ1-1; D call uncertain. The CDR3 loop spans 14 amino acids. In germline, CDR1 is PRHDT, CDR2 FYEKMQ (reference sequence). Trimming removed 4 bases from V and 2 bases from J, with 11 bases in between. The CDR3 nucleotides are TGTGCCAGCAGCTCAGTGAGATATAACACTGAAGCTTTCTTT. Its translation is CASSSVRYNTEAFF.

This clonotype has ten or more counts. The rearrangement joins TRBV18 to TRBJ2-5, with 10 positions matching TRBD2. J lost 3 bases, V lost 3 bases, and 4 bases had no gene match. The CDR3 runs 15 residues. Per germline, CDR1 KGHSH and CDR2 LQKENI. CDR3 nucleotides: TGTGCCAGCTCACCGGGGACTAGCGTCAAAGAGACCCAGTACTTC. This sequence encodes CASSPGTSVKETQYF.

The chain joins TRBV20-1 to TRBJ1-4; no clear D. This CDR3 region has 16 residues. V was trimmed by 5 bases and J by 4 bases, leaving 20 bases between them. The germline gives CDR1 DFQATT, CDR2 SNEGSKA (reference sequence). Written as DNA, the CDR3 is TGCAGTGCTGGAGGGTTGGAGGGCGTCGGTAATGAAAAACTGTTTTTT. Residues: CSAGGLEGVGNEKLFF.

The V gene is TRBV20-1, the J gene TRBJ1-3; the D is unclear. V dropped 5 bases and J dropped 0 bases, with 20 bases sitting between them. CDR3 length: 17 amino acids. Germline values: CDR1 DFQATT, CDR2 SNEGSKA (reference sequence). The CDR3 reads CSAVPGKGAVSGNTIYF. In DNA form, the CDR3 reads TGCAGTGCTGTCCCCGGGAAGGGAGCGGTCTCTGGAAACACCATATATTTT.

The sample holds a few counts of this clonotype. The chain recombines TRBV24-1 with TRBJ2-1; D unresolved. Per the germline V gene, CDR1 is KGHDR and CDR2 is SFDVKD. This CDR3 contains 14 residues. Deletions cut 0 bases from V and 5 bases from J, with 7 bases between. CDR3 bases: TGTGCCACCAGTGATTTGCCCCCTCACAATGAGCAGTTCTTC. The encoded protein is CATSDLPPHNEQFF.

This clonotype was observed at least ten times. V usage is TRBV6-2 or TRBV6-3 and J usage is TRBJ2-1; tentative D call: TRBD2 (6 bases). The CDR3 is 14 residues long. The ends were cut back, 8 bases at V and 9 bases at J, with 20 bases in the middle. Germline V CDR1 and CDR2: MNHEY, SVGEGT. The CDR3 DNA reads TGTGCCAGCGGCTACCGCGGGGAATCGGGTGAGCAGTTCTTC. This codes for CASGYRGESGEQFF.

In this sample, this clonotype turned up a few times. The J gene is TRBJ1-4, the V gene TRBV5-1; TRBD1 matches 8 bases. The CDR3 runs to 15 residues. Germline V gene sequence: CDR1 SGHRS, CDR2 YFSETQ. V shed 4 bases, J shed 5 bases, and the junction held 7 bases outside the gene matches. The CDR3 loop is CASSPAGTGNEKLFF. Written as DNA, the CDR3 is TGCGCCAGCAGCCCCGCCGGGACAGGAAATGAAAAACTGTTTTTT. The entire variable domain, with the rest obtained from reference TRBV5-1 and TRBJ1-4, is as follows: KAGVTQTPRYLIKTRGQQVTLSCSPISGHRSVSWYQQTPGQGLQFLFEYFSETQRNKGNFPGRFSGRQFSNSRSEMNVSTLELGDSALYLCASSPAGTGNEKLFFGSGTQLSVL.

Remarks on this clonotype: This clone may be a read error of a much larger clone one base away. The chain links TRBV27 to TRBJ1-1, with 9 bases identical to TRBD1. The CDR3 contains 14 residues. Losses at the gene ends were 7 bases for V and 4 bases for J; bases not matched to a gene: 7. Looked up from germline, CDR1 is MNHEY and CDR2 is SMNVEV (reference sequence). The CDR3 sequence is CASTAGTGSTEAFF. DNA for the CDR3: TGTGCCAGCACCGCCGGGACAGGGTCCACTGAAGCTTTCTTT.

Concerning this clonotype itself: Relative to the germline gene, one junction end is altered; a read error may explain this. The CDR3 sequence is CVSRRDGNYGYTF. The CDR3 DNA reads TGTGTCAGCAGGCGGGACGGCAACTATGGCTACACCTTC. The J gene is TRBJ1-2, the V gene TRBV7-9, with a tentative D call TRBD1 (5 bases). The CDR3 is 13 amino acids. CDR1 SEHNR and CDR2 FQNEAQ come from the germline V gene (reference sequence).

Remarks on this clonotype: At one boundary the junction diverges from the germline segment, which might be a read error. CDR3 nucleotides: TGCACCAGCACTCGACAGGGGGCGAATTTTGGGGCTAATGAAAAACTGTTTTTT. Translation gives CTSTRQGANFGANEKLFF. J is TRBJ1-4 and V is TRBV5-1, with 10 bases aligning to TRBD1. The CDR3 is 18 amino acids. CDR1 and CDR2 (germline): SGHRS, YFSETQ.

V gene TRBV18 combines with J gene TRBJ2-7, with TRBD1 identical over 9 bases. This CDR3 has 14 residues. Trimming removed 2 bases from V and 5 bases from J; junction bases left unmatched: 4. Per the germline V gene, CDR1 is KGHSH and CDR2 is LQKENI. The CDR3 protein is CASSPSQGAHEQYF. CDR3 nucleotides: TGTGCCAGCTCACCATCACAGGGGGCCCACGAGCAGTACTTC.

This clonotype appeared many times. The chain recombines TRBV7-2 with TRBJ1-2, with 7 bases matching TRBD1. The CDR3 spans 13 residues. The junction had 8 bases not matched to a gene; V was cut back by 5 bases and J by 8 bases. Looked up from germline, CDR1 is SGHTA and CDR2 is FQGNSA. The DNA for the CDR3 is TGTGCCAGCAGCCCTGACAGGGATGACGGCTACACCTTC. It is translated as CASSPDRDDGYTF.

The table lists this clonotype with many counts. The chain uses TRBV29-1 and TRBJ1-1; D ambiguous. The V and J ends lost 5 bases and 2 bases respectively, with 9 bases between them. The CDR3 contains 12 residues. Germline lookup yields CDR1 SQVTM and CDR2 ANQGSEA. The CDR3 region has the DNA TGCAGCGTTCGGGCAGGCAACACTGAAGCTTTCTTT. Its translation is CSVRAGNTEAFF. Drawing the rest from reference TRBV29-1 and TRBJ1-1, the complete variable domain is SAVISQKPSRDICQRGTSLTIQCQVDSQVTMMFWYRQQPGQSLTLIATANQGSEATYESGFVIDKFPISRPNLTFSTLTVSNMSPEDSSIYLCSVRAGNTEAFFGQGTRLTVV.

This clonotype turned up a few times. V gene TRBV4-2 combines with J gene TRBJ2-1, with D perhaps given as TRBD1 or TRBD2 (5 bases each). This CDR3 comprises 13 residues. CDR1 and CDR2 from the germline V gene are LGHNA and YNFKEQ. Trimming left V 6 bases short and J 8 bases short, with 14 bases between. CDR3 sequence: CASRPGTGDEQFF. In DNA form, the CDR3 reads TGTGCCAGCAGGCCCGGGACCGGGGATGAGCAGTTCTTC.

Comments on this clonotype: This is likely a read error, given that the CDR3 carries no conserved phenylalanine or tryptophan at its end. The V call is TRBV12-3 or TRBV12-4, the J call TRBJ2-7, with a possible D match to TRBD2 (6 bases). This CDR3 has 17 residues. V was trimmed by 0 bases and J by 2 bases, leaving 17 bases between them. The CDR3, as DNA: TGTGCCAGCAGTTTAGCGCAAGGTGGGGGGAGAACCTACGAGCAGTACTCC. Protein product: CASSLAQGGGRTYEQYS.

CDR3 residues: CASSLSPVGAFYGYTF. The CDR3 bases are TGTGCCAGCAGCCTCTCGCCGGTGGGGGCGTTCTATGGCTACACCTTC. This chain links TRBV3-1 with TRBJ1-2; perhaps TRBD1 as D (6 bases). V lost 4 bases and J lost 4, with 19 bases in between. The germline V gene encodes CDR1 LGHDT and CDR2 YNNKEL (reference sequence). The CDR3 spans 16 residues.

The genes are TRBV28 and TRBJ2-7, with TRBD1 matching over 7 bases. Germline CDR1 and CDR2: MDHEN and SYDVKM. Trimming removed 6 bases from V and 6 bases from J; junction bases left unmatched: 5. The CDR3 runs 12 residues. DNA for the CDR3: TGTGCCAGCAGCTGGACAGGAAGCGAGCAGTACTTC. Protein: CASSWTGSEQYF.

The rearrangement links TRBV15 to TRBJ1-2; no firm D call. Germline CDR1 and CDR2: LNHNV and YYDKDF (reference sequence). This CDR3 region has 14 residues. Between the trimmed V and J ends, which lost 1 base and 2 bases, there was a span of 8 bases. The CDR3 DNA sequence: TGTGCCACCAGCAGAGGGCCGGGGAACTATGGCTACACCTTC. Translated: CATSRGPGNYGYTF. Based on the CDR3 plus reference TRBV15 and TRBJ1-2, the full variable domain is DAMVIQNPRYQVTQFGKPVTLSCSQTLNHNVMYWYQQKSSQAPKLLFHYYDKDFNNEADTPDNFQSRRPNTSFCFLDIRSPGLGDTAMYLCATSRGPGNYGYTFGSGTRLTVV.

This clonotype came up many times. The chain has TRBV12-3 or TRBV12-4 and TRBJ1-2, with a possible D match to TRBD1 (5 bases). This CDR3 is 13 amino acids long. The V gene lost 3 bases and the J gene lost 4 bases, with 9 bases spanning the gap. CDR3 sequence: CASSFPGLYGYTF. CDR3 DNA: TGTGCCAGCAGTTTTCCAGGGCTCTATGGCTACACCTTC.

The rearrangement joins TRBV4-2 to TRBJ1-5, with TRBD1 matching over 10 bases. CDR3 length: 17 residues. Looked up from germline, CDR1 is LGHNA and CDR2 is YNFKEQ. Trimming took 1 base from V and 8 from J; bases not matched to a gene: 11. The CDR3 nucleotides are TGTGCCAGCAGCCAAGTTGGAAGGACAGGGGGGAGAGAGCCCCAGCATTTT. Translated, it gives CASSQVGRTGGREPQHF.

This clonotype was counted at least ten times. This rearrangement joins TRBV12-3 or TRBV12-4 to TRBJ2-4; D possibly corresponds to TRBD1 (5 bases). Trimming removed 6 bases from V and 0 bases from J, with 9 bases in between. The CDR3 consists of 14 residues. This CDR3 reads CASSTDRAKNIQYF. Written as DNA, the CDR3 is TGTGCCAGCAGCACCGACAGAGCCAAAAACATTCAGTACTTC.

This clonotype was recorded many times. This chain connects TRBV5-1 to TRBJ2-3; 13 nucleotides line up with TRBD2. The V and J ends lost 4 bases and 3 bases, in that order; junction bases with no gene match: 5. CDR1 and CDR2 from the germline V gene are SGHRS and YFSETQ. The CDR3 is made up of 16 amino acids. The CDR3: CASSPLGLAGTDTQYF. CDR3 DNA: TGCGCCAGCAGCCCGCTGGGACTAGCGGGAACAGATACGCAGTATTTT.

This sequence joins TRBV3-1 and TRBJ2-7; unclear D gene. CDR1 and CDR2 (germline): LGHDT, YNNKEL (reference sequence). Trimming pared 4 bases from V and 5 bases from J, leaving 9 bases between. CDR3 length: 12 residues. The CDR3 spells CASSRGFDEQYF. The CDR3 DNA reads as TGTGCCAGCAGCCGGGGTTTCGACGAGCAGTACTTC.

There are many counts of this clonotype. The chain has TRBV6-1 and TRBJ2-3; possibly TRBD1 or TRBD2 for D (5 bases each). CDR3 length: 16 amino acids. CDR1 is MNHNS and CDR2 is SASEGT in the germline V gene. V was cut by 7 bases and J by 5 bases, with 22 bases left in between. CDR3 coding DNA: TGTGCCAGCATCAGAGGGGCGGGCGCACGGTTAGATACGCAGTATTTT. Translation: CASIRGAGARLDTQYF.

The chain joins TRBV29-1 to TRBJ1-2; perhaps TRBD1 as D (5 bases). The germline V gene has CDR1 SQVTM and CDR2 ANQGSEA. This CDR3 is built from 12 residues. V gave up 5 bases and J gave up 3 bases, with 10 bases separating them. The CDR3 is CSVLGGDYGYTF. In nucleotides, the CDR3 is TGCAGCGTTCTGGGGGGAGACTATGGCTACACCTTC.

This clonotype was detected a few times. The genes are TRBV18 and TRBJ2-5; the D is unclear. Germline V CDR1 and CDR2: KGHSH, LQKENI. CDR3 length: 12 amino acids. Trimming removed 3 bases from V and 2 bases from J, with 4 bases in between. The CDR3 is CASSPEQETQYF. CDR3 nucleotide sequence: TGTGCCAGCTCACCGGAGCAAGAGACCCAGTACTTC.

In this sample, this clonotype turned up many times. The CDR3 sequence: CASSLGRWTGNQPQHF. CDR3 DNA sequence: TGTGCCAGCAGCTTAGGGAGGTGGACAGGCAATCAGCCCCAGCATTTT. The V call is TRBV7-2, the J call TRBJ1-5; a possible D gene is TRBD1 (6 bases). Between the trimmed V and J ends, which lost 1 base and 2 bases, there was a span of 12 bases. Germline CDR1 SGHTA, CDR2 FQGNSA. This CDR3 has 16 residues. The full variable domain, its missing parts supplied by reference TRBV7-2 and TRBJ1-5, is GAGVSQSPSNKVTEKGKDVELRCDPISGHTALYWYRQSLGQGLEFLIYFQGNSAPDKSGLPSDRFSAERTGGSVSTLTIQRTQQEDSAVYLCASSLGRWTGNQPQHFGDGTRLSIL.